Below are 2 T cell receptor beta chains sequenced from a single sample in a study of T cell changes during pregnancy in multiple sclerosis. The data were produced by immunoSEQ multiplex PCR, yet TCRdb's version contains in-frame clones alone and is incomplete. The sample shows some 68,000 clones, approximately 90% of them seen only once. The specimen was peripheral blood, collected in the second trimester of pregnancy. The receptors here all came from a female donor with multiple sclerosis, enrolled in a pregnancy study.

The chain joins TRBV2 to TRBJ1-2; 9 bases fit TRBD1. CDR3 size: 14 residues. V shed 6 bases and J 4 bases; nucleotides not matched to a gene: 6. The V gene's germline CDR1 is SNHLY and CDR2 FYNNEI. The CDR3, as DNA: TGTGCCAGCAGGCTACAGGGGGCGGGCTATGGCTACACCTTC. Its protein product is CASRLQGAGYGYTF.

The V gene is TRBV25-1, the J gene TRBJ2-7; 9 bases agree with TRBD2. CDR1 is MGHDK and CDR2 is SYGVNS in the germline V gene. This CDR3 is built from 16 residues. The J segment lost 2 bases and the V segment lost 4 bases, leaving 9 bases of the junction unmatched. The CDR3 here is CASSGSGGRQTYEQYF. The CDR3 coding sequence is TGTGCCAGCAGTGGTAGCGGGGGCCGTCAAACCTACGAGCAGTACTTC.